Below are 13 T cell receptor beta chains sequenced from a single sample in a study of blood T cell repertoires in COVID-19. Repertoires were generated with immunoSEQ multiplex PCR, while TCRdb's copy carries only in-frame clones and drops some. This sample has some 200,000 clones; about 88% occur once, and the top ten carry more than 6.5%. Sequencing was done on a sample of peripheral blood. The receptor set was obtained from a woman older than 75 in a cohort sampled during active or convalescent COVID-19.

CDR3 coding DNA: TGCGCCAGCAGTCAGACAGGATCGGCAGCGAGTGAAAAACTGTTTTTT. It codes for CASSQTGSAASEKLFF. The chain joins TRBV5-1 to TRBJ1-4, with D possibly matching TRBD1 (6 bases). The CDR3 runs 16 residues. V shed 5 bases and J shed 7 bases, with 21 bases lying between them. Germline CDR1 is SGHRS and CDR2 is YFSETQ.

The chain carries TRBV5-1 and TRBJ1-2, with D unclear. Trimming shortened V by 0 bases and J by 2 bases, and 11 bases separated the two germline ends. The CDR3 runs 15 residues. Germline lookup yields CDR1 SGHRS and CDR2 YFSETQ. DNA for the CDR3: TGCGCCAGCAGCTTGGGTCCCTCGGTAAACTATGGCTACACCTTC. This translates into CASSLGPSVNYGYTF. Combining the CDR3 with reference TRBV5-1 and TRBJ1-2 gives the whole variable domain KAGVTQTPRYLIKTRGQQVTLSCSPISGHRSVSWYQQTPGQGLQFLFEYFSETQRNKGNFPGRFSGRQFSNSRSEMNVSTLELGDSALYLCASSLGPSVNYGYTFGSGTRLTVV.

The CDR3 sequence is CASSVGQIPNSPLHF. DNA for the CDR3: TGTGCCAGCAGCGTAGGACAGATCCCTAATTCACCCCTCCACTTT. This chain uses TRBV9 with TRBJ1-6, with a weak D call TRBD1 (5 bases). Germline CDR1 is SGDLS and CDR2 is YYNGEE. This CDR3 has 15 residues. Trimming shortened V by 0 bases and J by 6 bases, and 10 bases separated the two germline ends.

The chain links TRBV30 to TRBJ2-2, with D maybe TRBD1 (5 bases). Trimming removed 1 base at V and 6 bases at J, with 18 bases between. This CDR3 has 16 amino acids. Germline V CDR1 and CDR2: GTSNPN, SVGIG (reference sequence). The CDR3 bases are TGTGCCTGGAGTGCCTTCGGGCAGGGATTTGCCGGGGAGCTGTTTTTT. Translating it yields CAWSAFGQGFAGELFF.

The chain couples TRBV11-3 to TRBJ2-5, with D tentatively TRBD2 (5 bases). Germline V lookup: CDR1 SGHNT, CDR2 YENEEA. V was cut by 3 bases and J by 3 bases, with 14 bases left in between. CDR3 length: 15 amino acids. This chain's CDR3 is CASSFPGLAEETQYF. The CDR3 DNA reads as TGTGCCAGCAGCTTCCCAGGACTGGCTGAAGAGACCCAGTACTTC.

The chain employs TRBV5-1 and TRBJ2-1; D perhaps matches TRBD2 (5 bases). The CDR3 has 16 amino acids. CDR1 is SGHRS, CDR2 YFSETQ, per germline. Trimming stripped 0 bases from V and 2 bases from J, with 12 bases between. The CDR3 region has the DNA TGCGCCAGCAGCTTGGTCTTGACTACGACCTACAATGAGCAGTTCTTC. It translates to CASSLVLTTTYNEQFF.

The chain combines TRBV14 with TRBJ2-3, with a tentative D call TRBD1 (5 bases). The V end was cut by 2 bases, the J end by 0 bases, with 15 bases between. Per germline, CDR1 SGHDN and CDR2 FVKESK. The CDR3 contains 17 residues. The CDR3: CASSQLLGRTSTDTQYF. The CDR3, as DNA: TGTGCCAGCAGCCAACTCCTGGGCCGGACAAGCACAGATACGCAGTATTTT.

The chain combines TRBV28 with TRBJ1-2; D call uncertain. Trimming stripped 8 bases from V and 5 bases from J, with 15 bases between. CDR1 is MDHEN and CDR2 is SYDVKM in the germline V gene. The CDR3 is made up of 13 amino acids. CDR3: CASHQSGLYGYTF. The CDR3 nucleotides are TGTGCCAGCCACCAGTCTGGTTTATATGGCTACACCTTC.

The sample holds a few counts of this clone. This chain connects TRBV5-6 to TRBJ2-2; D is uncertain. The V gene's germline CDR1 is SGHDT and CDR2 YYEEEE. The CDR3 is made up of 12 amino acids. The germline V and J ends were trimmed by 3 bases and 8 bases, with 8 bases remaining between them. The CDR3 loop reads CASSSSSGELFF. In nucleotides, the CDR3 is TGTGCCAGCAGCTCTTCTTCGGGGGAGCTGTTTTTT.

The chain links TRBV10-1 to TRBJ1-1, with a possible D match to TRBD1 (5 bases). V lost 5 bases and J 0 bases, leaving 13 bases between the germline ends. The CDR3 is 15 amino acids. Germline V CDR1 and CDR2: WNHNN, SYGVQD (reference sequence). This CDR3 is CASSSRTLMNTEAFF. The CDR3 nucleotides read TGCGCCAGCAGTTCTCGGACACTTATGAACACTGAAGCTTTCTTT.

The gene calls are TRBV6-2 or TRBV6-3 and TRBJ1-1, with TRBD1 as a possible D gene (6 bases). Between the trimmed V and J ends, which lost 8 bases and 5 bases, there was a span of 18 bases. This CDR3 region has 14 residues. CDR1 is MNHEY, CDR2 SVGEGT, per germline. CDR3 nucleotides: TGTGCCAGCTGTTTGGGGGGGCCCTGTACTGAAGCTTTCTTT. Translating it yields CASCLGGPCTEAFF.

The chain recombines TRBV29-1 with TRBJ2-7, with no clear D. The germline gives CDR1 SQVTM, CDR2 ANQGSEA. The CDR3 runs to 11 residues. V lost 2 bases to trimming and J lost 2 bases, with 4 bases between them. CDR3 in amino acids: CSVETAYEQYV. Here the CDR3 DNA reads TGCAGCGTTGAAACGGCCTACGAGCAGTACGTC.

This clone was picked up one time. This rearrangement joins TRBV7-2 to TRBJ1-1, with a tentative D call TRBD1 (5 bases). The ends were cut back, 4 bases at V and 0 bases at J, with 12 bases in the middle. The CDR3 has 15 amino acids. The germline gives CDR1 SGHTA, CDR2 FQGNSA. The CDR3 here is CASSSSGRVNTEAFF. CDR3 DNA sequence: TGTGCCAGCAGCTCTAGTGGCAGGGTGAACACTGAAGCTTTCTTT.